This T cell receptor (beta chain) was recorded in a study of immune heterogeneity within non-small cell lung tumors. About the study: Classification of the tumors gave several squamous cell carcinomas, around 9 non-squamous carcinomas and 1 not otherwise specified. Broader study findings: The study found that local T-cell clonality correlated moderately but significantly with local tumor mutational burden (R approximately 0.37).

Concerning this clonotype itself: Its antigen is not known.

The CDR3 totals 14 residues. In germline, CDR1 is SGHNT, CDR2 YYREEE (reference sequence). The germline V and J ends were trimmed by 3 bases and 1 base, with 10 bases remaining between them. For the TCR beta CDR3, multiplex PCR with 32 V and 13 J primers performed the amplification. TCRdb itself ran the multiplex PCR reads through MiXCR, one entry per CDR3 protein. The sample has around 29,000 distinct CDR3 sequences; less than 35% are singletons. Bulk tumor gDNA, roughly 600 ng per sample, served as the TCR template. Biopsies that were spaced far apart were taken, several per primary tumor, during surgery. Patients went through curative surgery, and their non-small cell lung cancer was untreated and newly diagnosed.

The source is a man aged 40-55 years with non-small cell lung cancer. Source material: lung tumor tissue. The chain carries TRBV5-4 and TRBJ1-1; unclear D gene. The chain's CDR3 is CASSSTNKNTEAFF. The CDR3 DNA sequence: TGTGCCAGCAGCTCGACCAACAAGAACACTGAAGCTTTCTTT.